This TCR beta chain was documented in a study of regulatory T cells in long-lasting Graves disease. General study findings and limits: For persistent Graves' patients, TCR diversity was lower than for newly diagnosed ones.

The V gene's germline CDR1 is LNHNV and CDR2 YYDKDF (reference sequence). This CDR3 spans 13 amino acids. Time point here: newly diagnosed GD, antithyroid drugs for less than 3 months. RNA from PBMCs was the source of the TCR library. This clonotype came up a few times. Its antigen is not identified. One junction end does not reproduce the germline sequence, and a read error may be involved. Libraries of TCR beta came from iRepertoire HTBI primers plus Arm-PCR of CDR3 regions. TCRdb independently ran MiXCR on the multiplex PCR reads; one entry per CDR3 protein. Of 510,000 or so distinct CDR3 sequences listed, more than 10% are singletons. Another study also made use of these data, one on T cells in Graves' hyperthyroidism and ophthalmopathy. This second study says: It was uncontrolled infection, other autoimmune disease, pregnancy or lactation that excluded patients.

The chain couples TRBV15 to TRBJ2-3; D is undetermined. The TCR was taken from a woman aged 30 to 39 with Graves disease. The sequencing used peripheral blood mononuclear cells (PBMCs), collected at new diagnosis, from a patient treated with antithyroid drugs. CDR3 sequence: CATRRVQSDTQYF. The DNA for the CDR3 is TGTGCCACCAGGAGAGTACAATCAGATACGCAGTATTTT.